In this sample, the clone carrying this TCR beta chain turned up many times. These data come from a study of blood T cells in healthy people across ages. Then a second PCR, running roughly 7 to 11 cycles, was carried out with a sample-barcoded 5' primer and a J-beta primer mix. TCRdb redid the calling of the 5' RACE reads with MiXCR, one entry per CDR3 protein. The repertoire holds approximately 490,000 distinct CDR3 sequences, with more than 20% as singletons. Germline V gene sequence: CDR1 SGHTA, CDR2 FQGNSA. V lost 5 bases and J 4 bases, leaving 20 bases between the germline ends. The CDR3 has 16 amino acids. This sample also appeared in a second study, on T cells of mothers and their children.

Material for sequencing was blood. This receptor was taken from a boy aged 5-17 years in good health. J is TRBJ2-5 and V is TRBV7-2, with a tentative D call TRBD2 (6 bases). CDR3 region: CASSPRSAGRRETQYF. CDR3 DNA sequence: TGTGCCAGCAGCCCGAGGTCGGCAGGGAGGAGAGAGACCCAGTACTTC.